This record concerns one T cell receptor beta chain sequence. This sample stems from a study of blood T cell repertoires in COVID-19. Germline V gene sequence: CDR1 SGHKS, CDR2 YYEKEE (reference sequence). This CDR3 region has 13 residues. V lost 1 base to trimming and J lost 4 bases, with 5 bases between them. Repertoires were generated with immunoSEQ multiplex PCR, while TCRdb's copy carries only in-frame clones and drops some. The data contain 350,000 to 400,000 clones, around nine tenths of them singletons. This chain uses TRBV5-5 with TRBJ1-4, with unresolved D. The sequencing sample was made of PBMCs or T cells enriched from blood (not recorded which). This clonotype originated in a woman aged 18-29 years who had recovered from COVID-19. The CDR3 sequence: CASSLFSNEKLFF. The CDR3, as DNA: TGTGCCAGCAGCTTGTTTAGTAATGAAAAACTGTTTTTT.